Sequencing of this TCR beta chain was carried out in a study of T cells after yellow fever vaccination. On the study more broadly: Any fraction with a low cell number was prepared using SMART-Seq v4 Ultra Low Input.

As concerns this clonotype: What it binds is not known.

Points from the study as a whole: A secondary response was less intense yet reached its peak sooner, at day 5 versus 15. One caveat is that FACS-sorted repertoires could contain abundant clonotypes contaminating from the bulk population.

TCR cDNA, made by 5'RACE template switching, carried an added universal primer site and UMIs. A single record per CDR3 protein comes from TCRdb applying MiXCR to the 5' RACE reads. The sample contains around 400,000 distinct CDR3 sequences, 11% of which appear only once. The CDR3 is 12 residues long. Deletions cut 3 bases from V and 4 bases from J, with 5 bases between. The germline CDR1 and CDR2 sequences are KGHDR and SFDVKD. The sequencing here drew on PBMCs, taken on the day of the first yellow fever vaccination. The clonotype comes from a man aged 18 to 30 who received the YFV17D yellow fever vaccine. This chain links TRBV24-1 with TRBJ1-2, with D hard to call. The CDR3 loop reads CATSDRTYGYTF. The CDR3 bases are TGTGCCACCAGTGATCGGACCTATGGCTACACCTTC.